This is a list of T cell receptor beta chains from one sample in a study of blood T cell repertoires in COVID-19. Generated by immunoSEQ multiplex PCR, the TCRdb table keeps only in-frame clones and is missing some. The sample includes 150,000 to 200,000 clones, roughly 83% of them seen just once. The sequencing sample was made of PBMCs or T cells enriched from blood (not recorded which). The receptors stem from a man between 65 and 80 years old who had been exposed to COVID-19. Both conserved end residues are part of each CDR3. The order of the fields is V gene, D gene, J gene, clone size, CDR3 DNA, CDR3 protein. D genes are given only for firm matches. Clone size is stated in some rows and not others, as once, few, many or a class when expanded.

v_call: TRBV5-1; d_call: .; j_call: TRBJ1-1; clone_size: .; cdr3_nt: TGCGCCAGCAGAAATCCCGGGACATCCAACACTGAAGCTTTCTTT; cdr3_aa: CASRNPGTSNTEAFF
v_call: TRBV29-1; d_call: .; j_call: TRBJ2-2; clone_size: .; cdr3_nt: TGCAGCGTAGCCCCCGGGACTTCCACCGGGGAGCTGTTTTTT; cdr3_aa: CSVAPGTSTGELFF
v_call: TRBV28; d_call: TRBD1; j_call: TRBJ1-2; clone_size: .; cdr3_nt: TGTGCCAGCAGTTTCCAGGGGGCGAGTGGCTACACCTTC; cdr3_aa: CASSFQGASGYTF
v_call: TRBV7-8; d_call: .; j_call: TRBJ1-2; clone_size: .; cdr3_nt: TGTGCCAGCAGCTTAGGACAGTTCTATGGCTACACCTTC; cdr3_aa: CASSLGQFYGYTF
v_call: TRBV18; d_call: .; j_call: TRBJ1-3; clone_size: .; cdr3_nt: TGTGCCAGCTCACCCAACGGCCGGGGGGGCTATTTT; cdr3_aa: CASSPNGRGGYF
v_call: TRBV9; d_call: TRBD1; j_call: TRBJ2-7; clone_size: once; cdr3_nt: TGTGCCAGCAGCGGAACTACAGGGGGCAGCGACGAGCAGTACTTC; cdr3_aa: CASSGTTGGSDEQYF
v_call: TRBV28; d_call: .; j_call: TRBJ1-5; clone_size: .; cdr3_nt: TGTGCCAGCAGTTTAAGCCCAGGGAAATTGTATCAGCCCCAGCATTTT; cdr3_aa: CASSLSPGKLYQPQHF
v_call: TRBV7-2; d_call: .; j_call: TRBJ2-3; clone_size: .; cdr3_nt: TGTGCCAGCATCCCGGCGATGCGGGGGCCCACAGATACGCAGTATTTT; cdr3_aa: CASIPAMRGPTDTQYF
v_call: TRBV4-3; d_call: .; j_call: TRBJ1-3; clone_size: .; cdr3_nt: TGCGCCAGCAGCTCTGGAGGGTCCAGCTCTGGAAACACCATATATTTT; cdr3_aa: CASSSGGSSSGNTIYF
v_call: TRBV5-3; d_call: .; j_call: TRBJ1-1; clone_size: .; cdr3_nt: TGTGCCAGAAGCTACGCTAGCTCCGAAGGGAACACTGAAGCTTTCTTT; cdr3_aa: CARSYASSEGNTEAFF
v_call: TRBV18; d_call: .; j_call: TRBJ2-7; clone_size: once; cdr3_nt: TGTGCCAGCTCTCAACCCGGACAAGGGATAACCTACGAGCAGTACTTC; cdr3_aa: CASSQPGQGITYEQYF
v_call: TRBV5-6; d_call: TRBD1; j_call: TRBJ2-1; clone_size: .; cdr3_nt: TGTGCCAGCACCCCATTCAGGGGGCGGAATGAGCAGTTCTTC; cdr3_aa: CASTPFRGRNEQFF
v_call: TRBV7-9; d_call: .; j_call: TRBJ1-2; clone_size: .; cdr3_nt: TGTGCCAGCAGCTTAGCGGAGGGGACCTACACCTTC; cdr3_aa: CASSLAEGTYTF
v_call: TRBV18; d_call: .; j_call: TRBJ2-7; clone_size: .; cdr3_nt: TGTGCCAGCTCACGGGACACCAAGTCCTACGAGCAGTACTTC; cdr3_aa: CASSRDTKSYEQYF
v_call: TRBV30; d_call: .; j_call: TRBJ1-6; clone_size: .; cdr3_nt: TGTGCCTGGGGGGTAGCGTATAATTCACCCCTCCACTTT; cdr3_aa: CAWGVAYNSPLHF
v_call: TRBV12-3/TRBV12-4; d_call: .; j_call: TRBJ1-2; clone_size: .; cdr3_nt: TGTGCCAGCAGTCAGGGCTTTGGCTACACCTTC; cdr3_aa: CASSQGFGYTF
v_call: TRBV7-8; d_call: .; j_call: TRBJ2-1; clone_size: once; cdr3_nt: TGTGCCAGCAGCTCGCCTCGGGACTTTTACAATGAGCAGTTCTTC; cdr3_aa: CASSSPRDFYNEQFF
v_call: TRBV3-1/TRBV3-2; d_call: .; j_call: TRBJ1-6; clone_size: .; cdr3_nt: TGTGCCAGCAGCCAAGAAGGTGGAAACAGCAATTCACCCCTCCACTTT; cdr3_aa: CASSQEGGNSNSPLHF
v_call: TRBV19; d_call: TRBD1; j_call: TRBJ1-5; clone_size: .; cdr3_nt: TGTGCCAGTAGGGACAGACAGGGTCAACAGCCCCAGCATTTT; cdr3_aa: CASRDRQGQQPQHF
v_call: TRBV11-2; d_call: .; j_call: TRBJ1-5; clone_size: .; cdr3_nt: TGTGCCAGCAGCTTGGGTGGGGCGGCCACCCGTTTGAGCAATCAGCCCCAGCATTTT; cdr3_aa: CASSLGGAATRLSNQPQHF
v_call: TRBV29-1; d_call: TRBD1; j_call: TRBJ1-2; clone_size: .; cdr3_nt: TGCAGCGGGAGGGAGGGACAGGGATATGGCTACACCTTC; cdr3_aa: CSGREGQGYGYTF
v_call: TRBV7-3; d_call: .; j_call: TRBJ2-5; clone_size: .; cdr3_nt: TGTGCCAGCAGCTTAGGGGCAGAAGAGACCCAGTACTTC; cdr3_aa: CASSLGAEETQYF
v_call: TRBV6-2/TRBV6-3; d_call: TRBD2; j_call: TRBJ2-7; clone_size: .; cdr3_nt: TGTGCCAGCAGTTACTCGACTAGCCCGAGCTCCTACGAGCAGTACTTC; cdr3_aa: CASSYSTSPSSYEQYF
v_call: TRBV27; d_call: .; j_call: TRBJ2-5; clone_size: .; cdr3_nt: TGTGCCAGCAGTCCGTCCAGTTTGGAGACCCAGTACTTC; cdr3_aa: CASSPSSLETQYF
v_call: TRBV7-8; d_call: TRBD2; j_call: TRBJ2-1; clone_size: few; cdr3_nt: TGTGCCAGCAGCTCGTTAGCGGGGGGCCTCGTCAATGAGCAGTTCTTC; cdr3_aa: CASSSLAGGLVNEQFF
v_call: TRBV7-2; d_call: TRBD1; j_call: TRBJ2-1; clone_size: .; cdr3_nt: TGTGCCAGCAGCTTTGATTTGAGGGGGCCCTACAATGAGCAGTTCTTC; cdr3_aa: CASSFDLRGPYNEQFF
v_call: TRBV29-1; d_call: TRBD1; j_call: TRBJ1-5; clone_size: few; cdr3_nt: TGCAGCGTTGGAGGGACAGCCAATCAGCCCCAGCATTTT; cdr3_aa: CSVGGTANQPQHF
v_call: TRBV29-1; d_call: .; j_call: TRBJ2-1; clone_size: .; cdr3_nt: TGCAGCTGTAACTGGGGCCACAATGAGCAGTTCTTC; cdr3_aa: CSCNWGHNEQFF
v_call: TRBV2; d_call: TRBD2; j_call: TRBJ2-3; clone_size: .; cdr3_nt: TGTGCCAACACGAACCGCGGGGGGTTGAATACGCAGTATTTT; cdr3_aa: CANTNRGGLNTQYF
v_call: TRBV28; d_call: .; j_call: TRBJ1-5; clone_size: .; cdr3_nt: TGTGCCAGCAGTCCCGAACAGGGAGCGAGGCAGCCCCAGCATTTT; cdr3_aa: CASSPEQGARQPQHF
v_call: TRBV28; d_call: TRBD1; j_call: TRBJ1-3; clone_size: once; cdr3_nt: TGTGCCAGCAGGCAGGGGGCGGGGGGAAACACCATATATTTT; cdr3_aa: CASRQGAGGNTIYF
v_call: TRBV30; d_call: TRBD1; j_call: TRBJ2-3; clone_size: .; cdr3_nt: TGTGCCTGGAGGATTGGGACAGGGGGCACAGATACGCAGTATTTT; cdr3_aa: CAWRIGTGGTDTQYF
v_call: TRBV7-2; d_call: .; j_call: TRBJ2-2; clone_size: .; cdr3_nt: TGTGCCAGCAGCTTAGAGCCGACTCATATAGCCGGGGAGCTGTTTTTT; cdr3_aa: CASSLEPTHIAGELFF
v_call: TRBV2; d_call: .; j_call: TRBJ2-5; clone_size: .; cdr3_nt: TGTGCCGGATCCCAGGGGCTGATAGAAGAGACCCAGTACTTC; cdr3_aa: CAGSQGLIEETQYF
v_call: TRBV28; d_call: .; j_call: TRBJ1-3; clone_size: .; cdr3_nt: TGTGCCAGCAGTTTTGGGGGACTCAGAGAAAACACCATATATTTT; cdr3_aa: CASSFGGLRENTIYF
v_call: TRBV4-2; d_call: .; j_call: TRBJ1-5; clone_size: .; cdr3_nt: TGTGCCAGCAGCCAAGATGCACAGCCCAATCAGCCCCAGCATTTT; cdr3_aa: CASSQDAQPNQPQHF
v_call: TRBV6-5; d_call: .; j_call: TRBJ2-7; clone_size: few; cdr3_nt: TGTGCCAGCAGTTACTCCTATACCTTACGATCCTACGAGCAGTACTTC; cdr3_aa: CASSYSYTLRSYEQYF
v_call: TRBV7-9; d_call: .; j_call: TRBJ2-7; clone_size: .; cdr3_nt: TGTGCCAGCAGCTTAGGAGGGAATGTAAACTCCTACGAGCAGTACTTC; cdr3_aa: CASSLGGNVNSYEQYF
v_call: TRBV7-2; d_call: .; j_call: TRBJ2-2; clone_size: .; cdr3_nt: TGTGCCAGCAGCTTAGATATCGCGTTTCCGGCCGGGGAGCTGTTTTTT; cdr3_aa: CASSLDIAFPAGELFF
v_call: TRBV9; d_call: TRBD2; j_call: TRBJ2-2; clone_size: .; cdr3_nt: TGTGCCAGCAGCGTAGGATCTAGCGGGAAGGGGGAGCTGTTTTTT; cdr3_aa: CASSVGSSGKGELFF
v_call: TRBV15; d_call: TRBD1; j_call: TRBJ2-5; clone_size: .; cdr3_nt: TGTGCCACCAGCAGAGGGGGACAGGCCTCGGGTGAGACCCAGTACTTC; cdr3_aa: CATSRGGQASGETQYF
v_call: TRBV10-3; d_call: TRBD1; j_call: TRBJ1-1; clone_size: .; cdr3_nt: TGTGCCATCAGAGAGACAGGGTCGAACACTGAAGCTTTCTTT; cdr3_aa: CAIRETGSNTEAFF
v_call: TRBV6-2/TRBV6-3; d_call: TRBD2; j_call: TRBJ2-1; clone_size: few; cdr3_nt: TGTGCCAGCAACCCGGGACTAGCCTCCTACAATGAGCAGTTCTTC; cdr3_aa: CASNPGLASYNEQFF